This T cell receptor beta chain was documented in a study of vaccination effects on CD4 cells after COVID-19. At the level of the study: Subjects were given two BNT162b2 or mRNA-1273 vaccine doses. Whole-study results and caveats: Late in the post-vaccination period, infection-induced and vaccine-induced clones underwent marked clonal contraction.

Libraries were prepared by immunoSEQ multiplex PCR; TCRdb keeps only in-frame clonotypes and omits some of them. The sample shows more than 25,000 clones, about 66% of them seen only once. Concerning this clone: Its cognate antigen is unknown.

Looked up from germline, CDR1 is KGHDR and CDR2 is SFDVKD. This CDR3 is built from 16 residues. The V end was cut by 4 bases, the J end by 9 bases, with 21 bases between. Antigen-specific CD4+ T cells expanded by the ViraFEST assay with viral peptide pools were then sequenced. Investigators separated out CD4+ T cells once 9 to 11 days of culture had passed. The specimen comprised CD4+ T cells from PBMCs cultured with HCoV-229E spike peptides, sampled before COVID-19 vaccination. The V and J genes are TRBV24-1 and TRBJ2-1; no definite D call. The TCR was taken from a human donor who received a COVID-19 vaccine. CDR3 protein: CATSDPLRSPAGEQFF. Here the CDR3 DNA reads TGTGCCACCAGTGACCCATTAAGGAGCCCAGCTGGTGAGCAGTTCTTC.